The clone carrying this T cell receptor (beta chain) was picked up a small number of times. What it binds is not known. All patients were mismatch repair deficient, assessed by either PCR or immunohistochemistry. Three pembrolizumab responders had their TCRs sequenced. The data are from a study of PD-1 blockade in mismatch repair-deficient tumors. Study-wide context: All were previously treated, progressing patients with some twelve mismatch repair-deficient cancer types. Notes on the study in general: Tumor-resident clones, often undetectable pretreatment in blood, expanded then contracted after pembrolizumab.

Method: immunoSEQ multiplex PCR; TCRdb's copy keeps in-frame clones and lacks some. The sample comprises some 110,000 clones, about 80% of which are singletons, and less than 5.5% rests with the top ten. The sample here was peripheral blood, taken 60 weeks after starting pembrolizumab. This sequence originates from an adult with mismatch repair-deficient cancer.

CDR3 sequence: CASSPPGATNEKLFF. CDR3 coding DNA: TGTGCCAGCTCACCACCGGGAGCAACTAATGAAAAACTGTTTTTT. V is TRBV18 and J is TRBJ1-4; D gene ambiguous. The CDR3 loop spans 15 amino acids. V gave up 0 bases and J gave up 0 bases, with 5 bases separating them. Germline V gene data show CDR1 as KGHSH and CDR2 as LQKENI.